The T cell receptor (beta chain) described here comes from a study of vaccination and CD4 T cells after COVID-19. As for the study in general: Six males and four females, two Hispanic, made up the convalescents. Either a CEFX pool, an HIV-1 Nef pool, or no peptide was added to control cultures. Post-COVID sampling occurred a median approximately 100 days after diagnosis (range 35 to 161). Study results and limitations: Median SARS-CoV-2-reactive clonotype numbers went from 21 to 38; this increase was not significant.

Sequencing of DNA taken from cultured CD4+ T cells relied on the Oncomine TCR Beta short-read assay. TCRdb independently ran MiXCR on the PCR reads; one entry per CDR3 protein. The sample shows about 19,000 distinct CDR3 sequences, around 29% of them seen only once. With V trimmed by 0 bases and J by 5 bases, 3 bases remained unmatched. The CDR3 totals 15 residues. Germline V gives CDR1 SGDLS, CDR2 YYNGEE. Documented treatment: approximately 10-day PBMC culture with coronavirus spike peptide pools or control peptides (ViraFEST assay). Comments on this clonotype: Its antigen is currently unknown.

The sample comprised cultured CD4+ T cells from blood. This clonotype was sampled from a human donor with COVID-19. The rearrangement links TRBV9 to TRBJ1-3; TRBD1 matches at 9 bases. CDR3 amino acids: CASSVDGQGRNTIYF. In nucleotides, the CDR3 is TGTGCCAGCAGCGTAGATGGACAGGGGCGAAACACCATATATTTT.